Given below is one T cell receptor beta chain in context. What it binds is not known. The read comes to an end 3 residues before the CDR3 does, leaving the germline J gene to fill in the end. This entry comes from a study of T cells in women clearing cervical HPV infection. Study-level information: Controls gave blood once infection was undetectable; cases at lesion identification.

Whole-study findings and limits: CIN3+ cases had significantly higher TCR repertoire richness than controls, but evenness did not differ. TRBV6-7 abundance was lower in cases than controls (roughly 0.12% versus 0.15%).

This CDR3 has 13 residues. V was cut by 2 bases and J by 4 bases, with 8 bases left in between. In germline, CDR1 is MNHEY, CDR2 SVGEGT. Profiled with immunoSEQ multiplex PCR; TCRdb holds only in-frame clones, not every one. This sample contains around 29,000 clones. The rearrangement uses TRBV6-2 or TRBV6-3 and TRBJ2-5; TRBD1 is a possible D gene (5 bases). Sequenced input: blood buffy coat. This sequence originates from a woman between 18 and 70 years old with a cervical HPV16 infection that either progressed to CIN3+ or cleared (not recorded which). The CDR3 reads CASSYRQRETQYF. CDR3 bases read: TGTGCCAGCAGTTACCGACAGCGAGAGACC.